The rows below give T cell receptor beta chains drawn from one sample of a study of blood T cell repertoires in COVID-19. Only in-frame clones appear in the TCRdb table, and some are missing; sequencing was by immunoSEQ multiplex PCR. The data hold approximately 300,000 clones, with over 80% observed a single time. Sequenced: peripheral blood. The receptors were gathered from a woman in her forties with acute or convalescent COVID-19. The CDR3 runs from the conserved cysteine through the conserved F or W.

CDR3: CASSIRGRAGGEQFF
J: TRBJ2-1
V: TRBV6-5

CDR3: CASSFDTGGIYGYTF
J: TRBJ1-2
V: TRBV7-6

CDR3: CASSDPSTGLVNTEAFF
J: TRBJ1-1
V: TRBV9

CDR3: CASSADRGQETQYF
J: TRBJ2-5
V: TRBV5-4

CDR3: CASSPADRGGQETQYF
J: TRBJ2-5
V: TRBV18

CDR3: CASRPQGGGSNQPQHF
J: TRBJ1-5
V: TRBV19

CDR3: CASSPHGGSSYNEQFF
J: TRBJ2-1
V: TRBV27

CDR3: CASTHGVAATNEKLFF
J: TRBJ1-4
V: TRBV9

CDR3: CASRHQSVTEAFF
J: TRBJ1-1
V: TRBV12-3/TRBV12-4

CDR3: CASSPPGTGIGGYTF
J: TRBJ1-2
V: TRBV5-6

CDR3: CASYSYTF
J: TRBJ1-2
V: TRBV7-9

CDR3: CASSPLGGQNTEAFF
J: TRBJ1-1
V: TRBV7-9

CDR3: CASSQGSQPQHF
J: TRBJ1-5
V: TRBV25-1

CDR3: CASSQSATVASGNTIYF
J: TRBJ1-3
V: TRBV23-1

CDR3: CATSRGGATGELFF
J: TRBJ2-2
V: TRBV15

CDR3: CASRSGGPTSDTQYF
J: TRBJ2-3
V: TRBV5-4

CDR3: CASSQEDGLAGVGSDTQYF
J: TRBJ2-3
V: TRBV4-1

CDR3: CASRRLAGGPGTGELFF
J: TRBJ2-2
V: TRBV2

CDR3: CASSLFNFQGRSYGYTF
J: TRBJ1-2
V: TRBV23-1

CDR3: CASSSSGNTEAFF
J: TRBJ1-1
V: TRBV5-1

CDR3: CASSPTVGQGIPGWNTIYF
J: TRBJ1-3
V: TRBV11-2

CDR3: CASSFNRGTNTEAFF
J: TRBJ1-1
V: TRBV5-6

CDR3: CAIRAGTGGADYGYTF
J: TRBJ1-2
V: TRBV10-3

CDR3: CASSPTLTSLNEQFF
J: TRBJ2-1
V: TRBV2

CDR3: CASTTSGVGNTIYF
J: TRBJ1-3
V: TRBV11-2

CDR3: CASSGQYNEQFF
J: TRBJ2-1
V: TRBV2

CDR3: CASSPSRGEQFF
J: TRBJ2-1
V: TRBV2

CDR3: CASSLDRGEKLFF
J: TRBJ1-4
V: TRBV11-2

CDR3: CASSQGGLEAFF
J: TRBJ1-1
V: TRBV4-2

CDR3: CASSDPWGTSEETQYF
J: TRBJ2-5
V: TRBV7-2

CDR3: CASSDSFPTDTQYF
J: TRBJ2-3
V: TRBV9

CDR3: CAGEIDRGGSNQPQHF
J: TRBJ1-5
V: TRBV7-9

CDR3: CASSVEGTGPNPGKLFF
J: TRBJ1-4
V: TRBV9

CDR3: CASSSTPPSGSSYNSPLHF
J: TRBJ1-6
V: TRBV28

CDR3: CASSRSPRLAGARLNTGELFF
J: TRBJ2-2
V: TRBV4-1

CDR3: CASSQDGSRASHTEAFF
J: TRBJ1-1
V: TRBV4-1

CDR3: CASSLYGVENEQFF
J: TRBJ2-1
V: TRBV4-2

CDR3: CASRTGTGPWGEAFF
J: TRBJ1-1
V: TRBV19

CDR3: CASSLRGQGNYGYTF
J: TRBJ1-2
V: TRBV7-2

CDR3: CASSIDYDRATKPQHF
J: TRBJ1-5
V: TRBV19

CDR3: CASSLPPSGQYNEQFF
J: TRBJ2-1
V: TRBV5-6

CDR3: CASSLEQGGAEAFF
J: TRBJ1-1
V: TRBV7-9